Presented here are 20 T cell receptor beta chains from one specimen sequenced in a study of cytomegalovirus exposure and HLA in healthy donors. PCR used 60 Vbeta primers and 13 Jbeta primers. The assay was immunoSEQ multiplex PCR, and TCRdb's table has in-frame clones only and misses some. The profile shows some 110,000 clones, roughly 71% of them singletons. The specimen sequenced was PBMCs. The receptors were sampled from a woman aged 45-60 years in good health and CMV-seropositive.

The CDR3 DNA is TGTGCCAGCAGCCAATTCCCGGGACAGGGGGCTGAAGCTTTCTTT. The encoded protein is CASSQFPGQGAEAFF. This chain connects TRBV4-2 to TRBJ1-1; 11 nucleotides line up with TRBD1. Germline values: CDR1 LGHNA, CDR2 YNFKEQ. V trimming: 2 bases; J trimming: 6 bases; junction bases outside the gene matches: 5. This CDR3 has 15 amino acids.

This rearrangement joins TRBV9 to TRBJ2-3, with 11 bases aligning to TRBD2. V dropped 4 bases and J dropped 4; count of bases not matched to a gene: 11. This CDR3 comprises 17 residues. The germline CDR1 and CDR2 sequences are SGDLS and YYNGEE. The CDR3 loop reads CASSPSRGSGGADTQYF. CDR3 DNA: TGTGCCAGCAGCCCCTCTAGGGGTAGCGGGGGGGCAGATACGCAGTATTTT. Complete variable domain (other parts from reference TRBV9 and TRBJ2-3): DSGVTQTPKHLITATGQRVTLRCSPRSGDLSVYWYQQSLDQGLQFLIQYYNGEERAKGNILERFSAQQFPDLHSELNLSSLELGDSALYFCASSPSRGSGGADTQYFGPGTRLTVL.

The rearrangement joins TRBV7-9 to TRBJ1-1; tentative D call: TRBD1 (5 bases). Germline values: CDR1 SEHNR, CDR2 FQNEAQ (reference sequence). The V gene lost 2 bases and the J gene lost 7 bases, with 14 bases spanning the gap. CDR3 length: 14 amino acids. CDR3 bases: TGTGCCAGCAGCTTAACAGTGGGAACAGGTGAAGCTTTCTTT. It is translated as CASSLTVGTGEAFF.

The V gene is TRBV4-2, the J gene TRBJ1-2; D remains ambiguous. Germline CDR1 is LGHNA and CDR2 is YNFKEQ. The V end was cut by 1 base, the J end by 5 bases, with 14 bases between. This CDR3 comprises 15 residues. The CDR3: CASSQGLEEKYGYTF. For the CDR3, the DNA is TGTGCCAGCAGCCAAGGTCTGGAGGAAAAGTATGGCTACACCTTC.

The chain couples TRBV10-2 to TRBJ2-5; 8 bases are shared with TRBD2. The J call is doubtful: the DNA matches TRBJ2-7 better. Germline CDR1 reads WSHSY; CDR2 reads SAAADI. There are 14 residues in the CDR3. CDR3 nucleotide sequence: TGCGCCAGCAGTGTTGGGGGACTAGATGTCGAGCAGTACTTC. Its translation is CASSVGGLDVEQYF.

This clone was counted once. J is TRBJ2-3 and V is TRBV7-8; a possible D gene is TRBD2 (6 bases). The CDR3 has 15 residues. V was cut by 3 bases and J by 2 bases, with 12 bases left in between. CDR1 and CDR2 from the germline V gene are SGHVS and FQNEAQ. The CDR3 DNA reads TGTGCCAGCAGCTTCGGTGCGGGGTACACAGATACGCAGTATTTT. It translates to CASSFGAGYTDTQYF. Full variable domain (remainder filled in from reference TRBV7-8 and TRBJ2-3): GAGVSQSPRYKVAKRGQDVALRCDPISGHVSLFWYQQALGQGPEFLTYFQNEAQLDKSGLPSDRFFAERPEGSVSTLKIQRTQQEDSAVYLCASSFGAGYTDTQYFGPGTRLTVL.

The chain joins TRBV4-1 to TRBJ1-2, with D tentatively TRBD1 (6 bases). Trimming pared 1 base from V and 4 bases from J, leaving 13 bases between. From germline, CDR1 is MGHRA and CDR2 YSYEKL. The CDR3 is made up of 15 amino acids. CDR3 nucleotide sequence: TGCGCCAGCAGCCAAGGAGGACAGATCATCTATGGCTACACCTTC. It translates to CASSQGGQIIYGYTF.

CDR3 sequence reads: CASRAGTSTDTQYF. DNA for the CDR3: TGTGCCAGCAGGGCCGGGACTAGCACAGATACGCAGTATTTT. J is TRBJ2-3 and V is TRBV2; D may be TRBD2 (6 bases). Trimming cost V 6 bases and J 0 bases, with 10 bases left between them. The germline gives CDR1 SNHLY, CDR2 FYNNEI. The CDR3 has 14 amino acids.

The chain is built from TRBV25-1 and TRBJ1-2; possibly TRBD1 for D (5 bases). Per germline, CDR1 MGHDK and CDR2 SYGVNS. This CDR3 has 16 residues. Trimming took 1 base from V and 4 from J, leaving 16 bases between them. Written as DNA, the CDR3 is TGTGCCAGCAGTGAATCGAAGGGGCGGAGCTCCTATGGCTACACCTTC. Translating gives CASSESKGRSSYGYTF.

This clone was observed a few times. The chain combines TRBV19 with TRBJ2-3; possible D gene TRBD2, 6 bases. The CDR3 is made up of 16 amino acids. V lost 0 bases, J lost 3 bases, and 13 bases lay in between. Germline CDR1 and CDR2: LNHDA and SQIVND (reference sequence). In DNA form, the CDR3 reads TGTGCCAGTAGTATAGAGGGGGGACGGAGTACAGATACGCAGTATTTT. As protein: CASSIEGGRSTDTQYF.

The V call is TRBV21-1, the J call TRBJ2-3; the DNA was not used to check the table's D call, TRBD1. TRBV21-1 is classified as a pseudogene. CDR3 length: 19 residues. The DNA for the CDR3 is TGTGCCAGCAGCAATCCGATCCAGGGGGACTCCCTGTGCACAGATACGCAGTATTTT. Residues: CASSNPIQGDSLCTDTQYF.

The V and J genes are TRBV5-1 and TRBJ1-4, with 7 bases lining up with TRBD1. Trimming at V came to 2 bases and at J to 5 bases, leaving 3 bases not matched to a gene. CDR3 size: 14 residues. Germline V gives CDR1 SGHRS, CDR2 YFSETQ. CDR3 loop: CASSLGTANEKLFF. CDR3 DNA: TGCGCCAGCAGCTTAGGGACAGCAAATGAAAAACTGTTTTTT.

The chain has TRBV29-1 and TRBJ1-6, with D perhaps TRBD1 (6 bases). V was trimmed by 6 bases and J by 4 bases, leaving 13 bases between them. The germline CDR1 and CDR2 sequences are SQVTM and ANQGSEA. The CDR3 spans 14 residues. Written as DNA, the CDR3 is TGCAGCGTAGCAGGGGTGTCGTATAATTCACCCCTCCACTTT. Residues: CSVAGVSYNSPLHF.

This clone was seen only a few times. This chain connects TRBV5-4 to TRBJ1-4, with 9 bases lining up with TRBD1. The CDR3 sequence is 15 residues long. Germline CDR1 and CDR2: SGHNT and YYREEE (reference sequence). V gave up 3 bases and J gave up 7 bases; unmatched junction bases: 7. The CDR3 spells CASSSGQGIPEKLFF. As DNA, the CDR3 is TGTGCCAGCAGCTCGGGACAGGGAATCCCTGAAAAACTGTTTTTT.

The V and J genes are TRBV4-3 and TRBJ2-5, with 9 bases aligning to TRBD1. The J call may not be correct, given that the DNA end is closer to TRBJ2-7. The CDR3 has 15 amino acids. The germline V gene encodes CDR1 LGHNA and CDR2 YSLEER. CDR3 in amino acids: CASSQEGQGSYEQYF. CDR3 DNA: TGCGCCAGCAGCCAAGAGGGACAGGGCTCCTACGAGCAGTACTTC.

This chain connects TRBV18 to TRBJ2-7; D is unresolved. Germline values: CDR1 KGHSH, CDR2 LQKENI. Deletions cut 2 bases from V and 2 bases from J, with 10 bases between. The CDR3 is 14 residues long. CDR3 nucleotide sequence: TGTGCCAGCTCACCATCCCCAGTTACCTACGAGCAGTACTTC. Residues: CASSPSPVTYEQYF.

This chain links TRBV2 with TRBJ1-2, with a weak D call TRBD1 (6 bases). Trimming took off 4 bases at V and 4 bases at J, with 10 bases between the two ends. CDR3 size: 13 residues. The germline gives CDR1 SNHLY, CDR2 FYNNEI. CDR3 amino acids: CASSVGQTYGYTF. CDR3 in DNA: TGTGCCAGCAGTGTAGGACAGACCTATGGCTACACCTTC.

This chain links TRBV7-9 with TRBJ1-5; 8 bases fit TRBD1. After removal of 5 bases from V and 6 bases from J, the junction contained 9 bases not matched to a gene. In germline, CDR1 is SEHNR, CDR2 FQNEAQ (reference sequence). This CDR3 has 15 residues. The CDR3 nucleotides are TGTGCCAGCAGCACTCACCGACAGGGGCTTCAGCCCCAGCATTTT. Translation: CASSTHRQGLQPQHF.

The genes are TRBV29-1 and TRBJ2-1, with 7 bases aligning to TRBD2. CDR3 size: 17 residues. V lost 3 bases and J lost 0; bases outside the gene matches: 11. The germline CDR1 and CDR2 sequences are SQVTM and ANQGSEA. The CDR3 protein is CSVEGPGGSSSYNEQFF. CDR3 nucleotide sequence: TGCAGCGTTGAGGGCCCCGGGGGGAGCAGCTCCTACAATGAGCAGTTCTTC.

The chain links TRBV6-1 to TRBJ1-2, with D possibly matching TRBD1 (5 bases). The germline V gene encodes CDR1 MNHNS and CDR2 SASEGT. The CDR3 has 15 residues. V lost 6 bases, J lost 0 bases, and 14 bases lay in between. The CDR3 protein is CASRQGKGANYGYTF. Written as DNA, the CDR3 is TGTGCCAGCAGGCAGGGAAAAGGGGCTAACTATGGCTACACCTTC.